This T cell receptor (beta chain) was profiled in a study of blood T cell repertoires in COVID-19. In the study overall: Sites across the United States, Italy and Spain contributed samples from acute and convalescent COVID-19.

Clones were read by immunoSEQ multiplex PCR, and TCRdb kept only the in-frame ones, dropping some. The table records 300,000 to 450,000 clones, 81% of them present only once. The J segment lost 4 bases and the V segment lost 6 bases, leaving 7 bases of the junction unmatched. The CDR3 sequence is 15 residues long. Germline CDR1 reads WSHSY; CDR2 reads SAAADI. Sequencing was done on a sample of peripheral blood. The source is a human donor with acute or convalescent COVID-19. The donor label of this sample is uncertain. The gene calls are TRBV10-2 and TRBJ1-1, with 11 bases that match TRBD1. In DNA form, the CDR3 reads TGCGCCAGCAGGACCCCCGGGACAGGGGGCACTGAAGCTTTCTTT. This sequence encodes CASRTPGTGGTEAFF.